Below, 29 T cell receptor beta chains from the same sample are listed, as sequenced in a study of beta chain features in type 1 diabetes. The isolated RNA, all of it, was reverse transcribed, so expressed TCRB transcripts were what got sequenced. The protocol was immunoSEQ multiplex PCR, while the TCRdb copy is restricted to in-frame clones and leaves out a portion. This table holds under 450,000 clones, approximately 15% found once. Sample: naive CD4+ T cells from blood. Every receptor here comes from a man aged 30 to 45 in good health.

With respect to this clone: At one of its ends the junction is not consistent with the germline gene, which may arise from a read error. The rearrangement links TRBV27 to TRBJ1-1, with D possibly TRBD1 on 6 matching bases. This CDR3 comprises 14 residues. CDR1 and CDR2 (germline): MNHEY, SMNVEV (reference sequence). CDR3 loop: CASRIARGNAEAFF. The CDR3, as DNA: TGTGCCAGCAGGATAGCTAGGGGGAACGCTGAAGCTTTCTTT.

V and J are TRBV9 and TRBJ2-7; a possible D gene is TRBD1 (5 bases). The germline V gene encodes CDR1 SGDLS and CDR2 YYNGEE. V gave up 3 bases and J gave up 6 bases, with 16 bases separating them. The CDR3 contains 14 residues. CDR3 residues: CASSASQGTSEQYF. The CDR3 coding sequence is TGTGCCAGCAGCGCCTCGCAGGGAACAAGCGAGCAGTACTTC.

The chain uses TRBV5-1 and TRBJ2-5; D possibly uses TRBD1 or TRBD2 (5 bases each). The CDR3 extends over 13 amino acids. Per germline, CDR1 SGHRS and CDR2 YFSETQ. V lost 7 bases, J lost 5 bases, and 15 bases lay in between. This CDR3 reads CASGDGKAETQYF. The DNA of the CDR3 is TGCGCCAGCGGGGACGGGAAGGCTGAGACCCAGTACTTC. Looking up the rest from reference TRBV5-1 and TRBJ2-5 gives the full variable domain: KAGVTQTPRYLIKTRGQQVTLSCSPISGHRSVSWYQQTPGQGLQFLFEYFSETQRNKGNFPGRFSGRQFSNSRSEMNVSTLELGDSALYLCASGDGKAETQYFGPGTRLLVL.

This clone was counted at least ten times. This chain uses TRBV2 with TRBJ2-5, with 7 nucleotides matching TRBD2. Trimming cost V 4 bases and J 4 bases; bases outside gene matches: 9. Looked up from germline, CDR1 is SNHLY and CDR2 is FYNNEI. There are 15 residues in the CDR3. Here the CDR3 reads CASSVPGLTSETQYF. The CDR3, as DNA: TGTGCCAGCAGTGTTCCGGGACTAACATCAGAGACCCAGTACTTC.

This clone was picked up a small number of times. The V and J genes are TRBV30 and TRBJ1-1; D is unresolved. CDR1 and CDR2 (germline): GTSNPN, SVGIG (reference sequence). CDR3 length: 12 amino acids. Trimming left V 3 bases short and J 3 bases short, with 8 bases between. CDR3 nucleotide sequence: TGTGCCTGGAGGCACCGACACACTGAAGCTTTCTTT. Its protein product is CAWRHRHTEAFF.

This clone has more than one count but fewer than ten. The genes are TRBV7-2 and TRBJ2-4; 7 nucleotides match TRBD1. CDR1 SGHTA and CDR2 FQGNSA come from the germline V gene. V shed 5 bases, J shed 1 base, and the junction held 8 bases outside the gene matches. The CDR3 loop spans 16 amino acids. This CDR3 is CASSMRGLVAKNIQYF. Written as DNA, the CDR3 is TGTGCCAGCAGCATGAGGGGGCTAGTGGCCAAAAACATTCAGTACTTC.

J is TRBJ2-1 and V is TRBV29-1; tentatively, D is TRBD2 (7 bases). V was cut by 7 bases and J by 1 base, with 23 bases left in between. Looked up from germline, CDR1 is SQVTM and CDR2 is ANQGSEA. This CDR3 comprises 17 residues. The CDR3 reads CSALNRGAGESYNEQFF. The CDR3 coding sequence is TGCAGCGCCCTTAACCGGGGGGCGGGAGAATCCTACAATGAGCAGTTCTTC.

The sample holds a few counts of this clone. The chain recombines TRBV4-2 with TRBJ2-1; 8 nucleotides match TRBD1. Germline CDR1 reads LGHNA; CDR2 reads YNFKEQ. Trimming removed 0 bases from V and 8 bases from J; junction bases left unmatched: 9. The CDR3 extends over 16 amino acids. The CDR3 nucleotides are TGTGCCAGCAGCCAAGATGCAGGGCAGGGGGCCGATGAGCAGTTCTTC. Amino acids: CASSQDAGQGADEQFF.

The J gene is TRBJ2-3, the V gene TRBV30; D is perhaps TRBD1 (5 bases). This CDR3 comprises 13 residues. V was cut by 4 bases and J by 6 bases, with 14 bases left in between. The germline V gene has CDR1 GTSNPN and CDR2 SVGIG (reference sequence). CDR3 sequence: CAWNRRSRDTQYF. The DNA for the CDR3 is TGTGCCTGGAACAGGAGATCCCGCGATACGCAGTATTTT.

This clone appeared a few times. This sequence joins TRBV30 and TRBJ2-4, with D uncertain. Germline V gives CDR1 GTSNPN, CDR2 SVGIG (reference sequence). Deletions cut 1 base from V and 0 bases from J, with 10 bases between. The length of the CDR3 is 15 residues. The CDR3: CAWSGGRLAKNIQYF. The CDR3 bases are TGTGCCTGGAGTGGAGGCAGACTAGCCAAAAACATTCAGTACTTC. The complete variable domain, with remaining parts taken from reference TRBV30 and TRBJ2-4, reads SQTIHQWPATLVQPVGSPLSLECTVEGTSNPNLYWYRQAAGRGLQLLFYSVGIGQISSEVPQNLSASRPQDRQFILSSKKLLLSDSGFYLCAWSGGRLAKNIQYFGAGTRLSVL.

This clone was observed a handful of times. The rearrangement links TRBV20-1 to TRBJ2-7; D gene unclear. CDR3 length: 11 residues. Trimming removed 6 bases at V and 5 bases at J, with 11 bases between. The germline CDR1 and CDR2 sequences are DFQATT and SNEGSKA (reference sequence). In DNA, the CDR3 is TGCAGTGCAGTTTCCCCGAACGAGCAGTACTTC. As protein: CSAVSPNEQYF.

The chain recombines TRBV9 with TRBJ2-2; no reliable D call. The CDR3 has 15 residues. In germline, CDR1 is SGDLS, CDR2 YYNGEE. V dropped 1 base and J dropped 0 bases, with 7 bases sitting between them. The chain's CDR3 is CASSVLATNTGELFF. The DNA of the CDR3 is TGTGCCAGCAGCGTATTGGCAACGAACACCGGGGAGCTGTTTTTT.

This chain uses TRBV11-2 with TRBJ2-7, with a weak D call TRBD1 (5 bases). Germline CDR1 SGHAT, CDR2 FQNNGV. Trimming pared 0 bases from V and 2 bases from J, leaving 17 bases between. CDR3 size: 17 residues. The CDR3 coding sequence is TGTGCCAGCAGCTTAGATTTCGGGCGACAGATAACCTACGAGCAGTACTTC. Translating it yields CASSLDFGRQITYEQYF.

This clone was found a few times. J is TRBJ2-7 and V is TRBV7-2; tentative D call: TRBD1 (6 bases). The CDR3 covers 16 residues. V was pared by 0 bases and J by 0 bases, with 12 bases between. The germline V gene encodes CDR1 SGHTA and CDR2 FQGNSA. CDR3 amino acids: CASSLAHDRSSYEQYV. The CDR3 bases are TGTGCCAGCAGCTTAGCGCATGACAGGAGCTCCTACGAGCAGTACGTC.

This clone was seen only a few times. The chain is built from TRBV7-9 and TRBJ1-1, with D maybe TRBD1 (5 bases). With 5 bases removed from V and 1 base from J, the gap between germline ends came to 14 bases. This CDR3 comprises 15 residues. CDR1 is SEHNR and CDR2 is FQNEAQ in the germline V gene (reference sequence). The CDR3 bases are TGTGCCAGCAGCCCCCCTATTGGGGCGAACACTGAAGCTTTCTTT. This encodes CASSPPIGANTEAFF.

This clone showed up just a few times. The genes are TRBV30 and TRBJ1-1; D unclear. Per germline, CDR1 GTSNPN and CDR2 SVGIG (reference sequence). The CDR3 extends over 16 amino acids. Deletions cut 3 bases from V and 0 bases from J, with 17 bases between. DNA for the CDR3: TGTGCCTGGAGAGCAATCGGTCGGGGAATGAACACTGAAGCTTTCTTT. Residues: CAWRAIGRGMNTEAFF.

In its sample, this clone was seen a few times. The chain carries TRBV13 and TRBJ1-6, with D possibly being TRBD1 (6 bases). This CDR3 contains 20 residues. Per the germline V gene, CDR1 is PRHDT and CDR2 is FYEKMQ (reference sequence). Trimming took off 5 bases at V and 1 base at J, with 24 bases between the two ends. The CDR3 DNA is TGTGCCAGCAGCCCCCGAACAGGGCTTGGAGGAGTATCCTATAATTCACCCCTCCACTTT. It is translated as CASSPRTGLGGVSYNSPLHF.

The CDR3 loop reads CASSPLLKGARRTEAFF. CDR3 sequence (DNA): TGCGCCAGCAGCCCTCTGTTAAAGGGGGCGCGAAGGACTGAAGCTTTCTTT. The chain links TRBV4-1 to TRBJ1-1, with 7 bases fitting TRBD1. Trimming took 4 bases from V and 5 from J; bases not matched to a gene: 16. This CDR3 is 17 amino acids long. In germline, CDR1 is MGHRA, CDR2 YSYEKL.

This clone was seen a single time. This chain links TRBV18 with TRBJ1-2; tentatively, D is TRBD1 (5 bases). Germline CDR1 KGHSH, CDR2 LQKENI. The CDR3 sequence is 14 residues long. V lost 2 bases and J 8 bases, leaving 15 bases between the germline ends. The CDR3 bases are TGTGCCAGCTCACCAAAACAGGAATCCGGCGGCTACACCTTC. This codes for CASSPKQESGGYTF.

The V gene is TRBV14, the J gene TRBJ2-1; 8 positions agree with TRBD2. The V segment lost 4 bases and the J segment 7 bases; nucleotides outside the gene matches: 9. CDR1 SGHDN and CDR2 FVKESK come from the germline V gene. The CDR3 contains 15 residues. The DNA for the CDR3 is TGTGCCAGCAGCCCCAGCGGGAGAGTTGGAAATGAGCAGTTCTTC. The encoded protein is CASSPSGRVGNEQFF.

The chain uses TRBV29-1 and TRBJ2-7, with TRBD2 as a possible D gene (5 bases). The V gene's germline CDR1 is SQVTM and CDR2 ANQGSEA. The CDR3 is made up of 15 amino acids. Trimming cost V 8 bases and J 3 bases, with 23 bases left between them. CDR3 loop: CSITQTTPGYYEQYF. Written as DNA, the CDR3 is TGCAGCATAACTCAGACTACCCCGGGATACTACGAGCAGTACTTC.

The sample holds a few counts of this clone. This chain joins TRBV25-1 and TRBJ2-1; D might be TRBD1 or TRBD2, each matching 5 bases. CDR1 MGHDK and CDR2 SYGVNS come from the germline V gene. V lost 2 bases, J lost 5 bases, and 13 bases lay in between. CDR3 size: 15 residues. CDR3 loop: CASSEPAGRDNEQFF. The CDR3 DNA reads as TGTGCCAGCAGTGAACCCGCGGGCAGGGACAATGAGCAGTTCTTC.

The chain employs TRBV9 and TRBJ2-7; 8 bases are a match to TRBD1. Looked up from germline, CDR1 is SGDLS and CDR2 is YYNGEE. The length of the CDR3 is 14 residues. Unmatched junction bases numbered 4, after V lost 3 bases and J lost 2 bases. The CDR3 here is CASSADRATYEQYF. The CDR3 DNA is TGTGCCAGCAGCGCGGACAGGGCCACCTACGAGCAGTACTTC. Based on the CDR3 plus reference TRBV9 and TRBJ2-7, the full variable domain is DSGVTQTPKHLITATGQRVTLRCSPRSGDLSVYWYQQSLDQGLQFLIQYYNGEERAKGNILERFSAQQFPDLHSELNLSSLELGDSALYFCASSADRATYEQYFGPGTRLTVT.

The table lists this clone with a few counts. The CDR3 DNA sequence: TGTGCCAGCAGCACGGGACAGCCAACCGGGGAGCTGTTTTTT. Its protein product is CASSTGQPTGELFF. V usage is TRBV7-9 and J usage is TRBJ2-2; 7 nucleotides line up with TRBD1. Germline CDR1 is SEHNR and CDR2 is FQNEAQ (reference sequence). The V and J ends lost 5 bases and 5 bases, in that order; junction bases with no gene match: 5. The CDR3 runs to 14 residues.

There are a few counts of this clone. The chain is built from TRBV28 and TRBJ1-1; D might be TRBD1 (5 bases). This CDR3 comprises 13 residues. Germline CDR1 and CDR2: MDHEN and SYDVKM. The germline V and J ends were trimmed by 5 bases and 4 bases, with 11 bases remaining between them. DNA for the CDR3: TGTGCCAGCAGTCTCCTCGGGGCCACTGAAGCTTTCTTT. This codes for CASSLLGATEAFF.

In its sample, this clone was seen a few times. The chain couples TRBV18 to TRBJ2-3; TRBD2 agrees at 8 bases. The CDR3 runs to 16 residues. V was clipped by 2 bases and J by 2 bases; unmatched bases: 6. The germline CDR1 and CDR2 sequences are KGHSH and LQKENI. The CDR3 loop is CASSPELAGITDTQYF. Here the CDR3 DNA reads TGTGCCAGCTCACCAGAGCTAGCGGGCATCACAGATACGCAGTATTTT.

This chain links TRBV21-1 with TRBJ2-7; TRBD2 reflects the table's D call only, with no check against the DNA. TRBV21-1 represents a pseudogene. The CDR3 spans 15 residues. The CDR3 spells CASSKAARDSYEQYV. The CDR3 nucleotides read TGTGCCAGCAGCAAAGCGGCCCGGGACTCCTACGAGCAGTACGTC.

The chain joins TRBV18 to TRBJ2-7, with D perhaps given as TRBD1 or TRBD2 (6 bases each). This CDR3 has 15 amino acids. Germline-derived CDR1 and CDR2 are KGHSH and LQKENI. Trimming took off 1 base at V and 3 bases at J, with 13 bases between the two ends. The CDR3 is CASSPLNGGGYEQYV. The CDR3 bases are TGTGCCAGCTCACCACTGAACGGAGGGGGCTACGAGCAGTACGTC.

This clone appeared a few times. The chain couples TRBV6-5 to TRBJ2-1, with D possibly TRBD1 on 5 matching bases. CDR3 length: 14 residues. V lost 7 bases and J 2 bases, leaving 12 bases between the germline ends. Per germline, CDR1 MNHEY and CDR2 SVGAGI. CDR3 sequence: CASKTGPAYNEQFF. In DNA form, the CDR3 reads TGTGCCAGCAAAACAGGACCAGCCTACAATGAGCAGTTCTTC.